This T cell receptor beta chain is drawn from a study of blood T cells in healthy people across ages (dated by TCRdb to 2015 to 2017). A note on the overall study: In model experiments, template switching captured about one uniquely barcoded TCR beta cDNA molecule for every two T cells. Using deep sequencing normalized with unique cDNA molecular identifiers, the study measured how TCR beta repertoire diversity changes with age. For two donors (one aged 18 to 30 and one aged 80 or older), the study analyzed two additional independent replicas of 1 million unique cDNA reads from the same blood draw. Donors were grouped into four age groups: young (average roughly 17 years), middle-aged (about 40), aged (around 60) and long-lived (just over 80). Donors of different ages were randomly distributed across sequencing lanes to avoid experimental bias. The study at large found these results: Because donor CMV infection status was unknown, age-related changes in expanded clonotypes were potentially confounded. Because profiling used bulk unsorted PBMCs, naive and antigen-experienced compartments could not be compared conclusively. Compared with the aged group, more naive CD4+ T cells, fewer expanded clones and increased TCR diversity were shown by the long-lived group, suggesting age selection. Observed TCR beta diversity per million T cells fell roughly linearly with age, and a significant reduction was already apparent by age about 38. Estimates of total diversity based on one million sequenced T cells were regarded as lower bounds and as underestimates. There was a strong correlation between observed TCR beta diversity and the percentage of naive T cells measured by flow cytometry.

For CDR1 and CDR2, the germline V gene (reference sequence) lists SGHNT and YYREEE. Its CDR3 holds 15 amino acids, cysteine through phenylalanine. CDR3 DNA is the only sequence kept; it has 45 bases, read in frame from the first base. The library relied on 5' RACE. Sequenced on an Illumina HiSeq 2500. A second PCR of roughly 7 to 11 cycles was run with a J-beta primer mix and a sample-barcoded 5' primer. Each TCR beta cDNA molecule received a unique molecular identifier from a template-switch 5' adaptor carrying 12 random nucleotides. Each sample yielded at least 3 million CDR3-containing paired-end reads. First-strand cDNA synthesis was performed from all RNA using the Mint cDNA synthesis kit, with priming by a TRBC-specific oligonucleotide. Following uracil-DNA glycosylase treatment, all cDNA underwent a first 18-cycle PCR with the universal primers M1SS and BC2_uni_R. From the authors' description of their analysis: For normalization, 1 million high-quality reads were randomly selected from each sample, with every read carrying a distinct molecular identifier. Instead of being binned into consensus sequences, reads that shared molecular identifiers were thrown out. MiTCR, with a Q25 quality threshold and the strictest error-elimination algorithm, was used for CDR3 identification, clonotype clustering and error correction. A nonparametric unseen species model using Euler transformation provided a lower-bound estimate of total TCR beta diversity. Starting from the raw public reads, TCRdb applied fastp trimming at Q25, assembled clones with MiXCR and retained in-frame beta chains. Each entry merges the rows of one CDR3 protein and shows their most common DNA and genes. Clone size and V and J calls follow TCRdb, not the original study. The sample table records approximately 1.5 million distinct CDR3 sequences; approximately 42% of these occur just once. 4% of the sample is taken by the ten largest.

Concerning this clonotype: Its antigen is unknown. Per-base qualities were not stored, and no clone one base away is much larger.

The donors were 40 or so Caucasian individuals from Russia, aged 6 to 90 years, who were systemically healthy. About 10 milliliters of peripheral blood were collected from each donor into EDTA-treated Vacutainer tubes. Ficoll-Paque density-gradient centrifugation was used to isolate PBMCs, with at least 6.5 million per sample. Trizol reagent was used to extract total RNA from the PBMCs, yielding at least 5 micrograms per sample. The percentages of naive CD45RAhigh/CD27high T cells were determined by flow cytometry on a PBMC aliquot from every donor. Recombination connected TRBV5-4 to TRBJ2-7; the junction holds 8 bases that match TRBD1. The DNA matches TRBJ2-5 better at its end, which makes the J call doubtful. The material sequenced was blood. The TCR was taken from a woman younger than 30 in good health. The nucleotide sequence reads TGTGCCAGCAGCCTAATGGACAGGGTTCGAGAGACCCAGTACTTC. This translates into CASSLMDRVRETQYF.